This T cell receptor (beta chain) was recorded in a study of blood T cell repertoires in COVID-19. Study at large: T cells, B-cell-depleted T cells, or PBMCs provided the cDNA or gDNA that served as material.

Germline V gives CDR1 LNHDA, CDR2 SQIVND (reference sequence). This CDR3 contains 17 residues. With 3 bases removed from V and 1 base from J, the gap between germline ends came to 16 bases. The table came from immunoSEQ multiplex PCR; TCRdb's copy has only in-frame clones and leaves some out. Here the sample spans about 72,000 clones, over 80% being singletons. The clonotype originates from a human donor in a cohort sampled during active COVID-19. Material: peripheral blood. The rearrangement joins TRBV19 to TRBJ1-5, with D possibly matching TRBD1 (6 bases). The DNA of the CDR3 is TGTGCCAGTAGTATGGCGGGGGGGGCGCGGAGCAATCAGCCCCAGCATTTT. The encoded protein is CASSMAGGARSNQPQHF. The full variable domain, rest sourced from reference TRBV19 and TRBJ1-5, is DGGITQSPKYLFRKEGQNVTLSCEQNLNHDAMYWYRQDPGQGLRLIYYSQIVNDFQKGDIAEGYSVSREKKESFPLTVTSAQKNPTAFYLCASSMAGGARSNQPQHFGDGTRLSIL.